The next 9 T cell receptor beta chains were all read from a single sample in a study of PD-L1 blockade in urothelial cancer (dated by TCRdb to 2016 to 2017). To prepare the library, the immunoSEQ multiplex PCR assay was applied. The table was pulled from immuneACCESS by TCRdb, which kept in-frame rearrangements only. Such tables lose some clones; where checked, under half of the loss comes from unresolved V genes, and the rest has no known cause. Counted in this sample were 70,000 to 75,000 clones; 85% to 90% of them appeared once. The biggest ten clones account for 3.4% of the sample. The material was PBMCs, obtained around atezolizumab (anti-PD-L1) treatment. Source of these receptors: a man aged 55-75 years with urothelial cancer.

V usage is TRBV28 and J usage is TRBJ2-7, with 7 bases aligning to TRBD1. V shed 7 bases and J 3 bases; nucleotides not matched to a gene: 9. CDR1 and CDR2 from the germline V gene are MDHEN and SYDVKM. The CDR3 is made up of 14 amino acids. Here the CDR3 reads CASTRDSLFYEQYF. The CDR3 DNA reads as TGTGCCAGCACTCGGGACAGCCTATTCTACGAGCAGTACTTC.

The chain carries TRBV29-1 and TRBJ2-2; 15 nucleotides align to TRBD2. CDR3 length: 16 amino acids. V trimming: 7 bases; J trimming: 1 base; junction bases outside the gene matches: 4. Germline values: CDR1 SQVTM, CDR2 ANQGSEA. For the CDR3, the DNA is TGCAGCGCCTGGACTAGCGGGGGGGTGAACACCGGGGAGCTGTTTTTT. Its protein is CSAWTSGGVNTGELFF.

The V and J genes are TRBV4-1 and TRBJ2-3, with D tentatively TRBD2 (6 bases). V lost 1 base to trimming and J lost 3 bases, with 17 bases between them. Germline V gives CDR1 MGHRA, CDR2 YSYEKL. The CDR3 contains 17 residues. For the CDR3, the DNA is TGCGCCAGCAGCCAAGGACTAGTAGTGGTGGGGACAGATACGCAGTATTTT. Protein product: CASSQGLVVVGTDTQYF.

V gene TRBV30 combines with J gene TRBJ2-3; 7 nucleotides align to TRBD1. In germline, CDR1 is GTSNPN, CDR2 SVGIG (reference sequence). V was clipped by 3 bases and J by 2 bases; unmatched bases: 11. The length of the CDR3 is 16 residues. For the CDR3, the DNA is TGTGCCTGGAGCCCCCGGGGCAGGGGGAACACAGATACGCAGTATTTT. This translates into CAWSPRGRGNTDTQYF.

This clone was picked up one time. This sequence joins TRBV5-5 and TRBJ1-2; D is uncertain. This CDR3 is built from 14 residues. The germline V gene encodes CDR1 SGHKS and CDR2 YYEKEE (reference sequence). The V end lost 0 bases, the J end lost 3 bases, and 9 bases lay between the germline ends. As DNA, the CDR3 is TGTGCCAGCAGCTTGGTGGGCGGGGACTATGGCTACACCTTC. Its protein is CASSLVGGDYGYTF.

The genes are TRBV30 and TRBJ2-5; possibly TRBD2 for D (6 bases). The V gene's germline CDR1 is GTSNPN and CDR2 SVGIG (reference sequence). The CDR3 is 15 amino acids. V gave up 0 bases and J gave up 2 bases, with 13 bases separating them. CDR3 residues: CAWSVDGTGQETQYF. DNA of the CDR3: TGTGCCTGGAGTGTAGATGGGACTGGTCAAGAGACCCAGTACTTC.

The chain joins TRBV5-4 to TRBJ2-2, with 13 bases fitting TRBD2. The CDR3 consists of 17 residues. V lost 4 bases, J lost 6 bases, and 9 bases stayed unmatched. Per the germline V gene, CDR1 is SGHNT and CDR2 is YYREEE (reference sequence). CDR3 coding DNA: TGTGCCAGCAGCCCGGGGGGACTAGCGGGAAACTCCGGGGAGCTGTTTTTT. It encodes CASSPGGLAGNSGELFF.

The chain employs TRBV15 and TRBJ2-2; D remains unclear. Deletions cut 0 bases from V and 0 bases from J, with 11 bases between. Germline CDR1 reads LNHNV; CDR2 reads YYDKDF (reference sequence). CDR3 length: 17 amino acids. CDR3 region: CATSRDMGTANTGELFF. The CDR3 DNA reads as TGTGCCACCAGCAGAGATATGGGCACGGCGAACACCGGGGAGCTGTTTTTT.

The gene calls are TRBV28 and TRBJ1-4; D call uncertain. Germline V gene lookup returns CDR1 MDHEN and CDR2 SYDVKM. CDR3 size: 15 residues. The V and J ends lost 4 bases and 0 bases respectively, with 9 bases between them. The DNA of the CDR3 is TGTGCCAGCAGTTCCGAGAGTCCAACTAATGAAAAACTGTTTTTT. Translating gives CASSSESPTNEKLFF.